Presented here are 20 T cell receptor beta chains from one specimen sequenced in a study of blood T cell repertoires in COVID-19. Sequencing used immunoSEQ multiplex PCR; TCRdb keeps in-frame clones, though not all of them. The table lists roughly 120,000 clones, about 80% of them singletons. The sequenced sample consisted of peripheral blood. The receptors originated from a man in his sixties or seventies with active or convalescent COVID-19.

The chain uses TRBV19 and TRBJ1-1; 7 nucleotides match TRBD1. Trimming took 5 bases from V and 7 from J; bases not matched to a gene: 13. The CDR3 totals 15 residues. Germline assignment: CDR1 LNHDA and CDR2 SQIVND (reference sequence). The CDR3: CASSASGTVFSEAFF. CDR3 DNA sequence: TGTGCCAGTAGTGCCTCCGGGACAGTATTCAGTGAAGCTTTCTTT.

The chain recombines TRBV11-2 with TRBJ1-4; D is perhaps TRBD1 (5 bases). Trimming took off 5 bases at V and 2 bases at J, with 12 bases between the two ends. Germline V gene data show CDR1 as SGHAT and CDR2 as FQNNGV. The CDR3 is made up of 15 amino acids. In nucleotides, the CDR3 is TGTGCCAGCAGCACAGGAGTCGGGACTAATGAAAAACTGTTTTTT. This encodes CASSTGVGTNEKLFF.

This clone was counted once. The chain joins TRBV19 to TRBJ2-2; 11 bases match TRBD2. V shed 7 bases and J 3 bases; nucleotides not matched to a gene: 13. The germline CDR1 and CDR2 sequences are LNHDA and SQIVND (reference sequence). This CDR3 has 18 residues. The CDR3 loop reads CASTGQGLAGEYTGELFF. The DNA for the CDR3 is TGTGCCAGTACCGGTCAAGGACTAGCGGGCGAATACACCGGGGAGCTGTTTTTT.

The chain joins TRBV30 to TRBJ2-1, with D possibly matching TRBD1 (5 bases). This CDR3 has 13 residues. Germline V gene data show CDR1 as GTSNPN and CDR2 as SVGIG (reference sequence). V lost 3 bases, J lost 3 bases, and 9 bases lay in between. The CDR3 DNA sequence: TGTGCCTGGAGCCCCGACAGCTACAATGAGCAGTTCTTC. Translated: CAWSPDSYNEQFF.

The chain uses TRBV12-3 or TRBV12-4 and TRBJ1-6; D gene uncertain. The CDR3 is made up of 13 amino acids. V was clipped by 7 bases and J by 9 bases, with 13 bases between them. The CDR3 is CASTPSRGSPLHF. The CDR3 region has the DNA TGTGCCAGCACCCCCTCCCGGGGTTCACCCCTCCACTTT.

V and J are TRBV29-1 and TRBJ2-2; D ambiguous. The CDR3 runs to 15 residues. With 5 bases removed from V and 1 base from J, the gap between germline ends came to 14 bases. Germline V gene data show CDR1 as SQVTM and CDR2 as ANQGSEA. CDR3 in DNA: TGCAGCGTTTCGCTAAGTGGTCTGAACACCGGGGAGCTGTTTTTT. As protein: CSVSLSGLNTGELFF.

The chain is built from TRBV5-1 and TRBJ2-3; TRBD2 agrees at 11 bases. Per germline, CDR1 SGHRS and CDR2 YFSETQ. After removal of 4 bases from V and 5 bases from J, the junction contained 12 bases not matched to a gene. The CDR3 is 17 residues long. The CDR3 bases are TGCGCCAGCAGCCCGGTGGTTAGCGGGGGGGCCGGAGATACGCAGTATTTT. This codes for CASSPVVSGGAGDTQYF.

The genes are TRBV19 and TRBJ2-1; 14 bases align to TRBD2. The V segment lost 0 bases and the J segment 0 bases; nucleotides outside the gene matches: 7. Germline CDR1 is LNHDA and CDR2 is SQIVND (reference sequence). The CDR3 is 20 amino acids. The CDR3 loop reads CASSIDLGLAGESSYNEQFF. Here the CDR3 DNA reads TGTGCCAGTAGTATAGATTTGGGACTAGCGGGGGAGAGCTCCTACAATGAGCAGTTCTTC.

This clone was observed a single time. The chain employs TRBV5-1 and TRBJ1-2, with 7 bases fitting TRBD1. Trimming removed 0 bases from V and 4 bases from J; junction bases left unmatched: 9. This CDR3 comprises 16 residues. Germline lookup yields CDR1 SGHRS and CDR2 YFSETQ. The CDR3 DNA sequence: TGCGCCAGCAGCTTGGAGGGGGCAGCTAAATCCTATGGCTACACCTTC. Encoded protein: CASSLEGAAKSYGYTF. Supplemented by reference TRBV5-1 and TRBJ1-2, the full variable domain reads KAGVTQTPRYLIKTRGQQVTLSCSPISGHRSVSWYQQTPGQGLQFLFEYFSETQRNKGNFPGRFSGRQFSNSRSEMNVSTLELGDSALYLCASSLEGAAKSYGYTFGSGTRLTVV.

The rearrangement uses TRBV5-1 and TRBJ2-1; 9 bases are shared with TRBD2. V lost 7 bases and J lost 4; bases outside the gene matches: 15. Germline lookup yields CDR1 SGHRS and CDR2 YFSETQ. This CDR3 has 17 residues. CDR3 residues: CASYPSSGAGTYNEQFF. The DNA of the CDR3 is TGCGCCAGCTATCCCTCTAGCGGGGCGGGGACATACAATGAGCAGTTCTTC.

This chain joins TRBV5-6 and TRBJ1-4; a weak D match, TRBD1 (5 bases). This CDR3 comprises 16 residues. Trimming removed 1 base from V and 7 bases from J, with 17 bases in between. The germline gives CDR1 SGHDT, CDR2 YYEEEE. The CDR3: CASSLTGRGVGEKLFF. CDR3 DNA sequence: TGTGCCAGCAGCTTGACCGGGCGGGGGGTAGGTGAAAAACTGTTTTTT.

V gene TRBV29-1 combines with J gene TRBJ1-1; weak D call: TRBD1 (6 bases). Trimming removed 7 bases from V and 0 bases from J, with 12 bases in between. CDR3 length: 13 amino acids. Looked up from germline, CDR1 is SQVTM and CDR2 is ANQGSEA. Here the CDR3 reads CSALTGLNTEAFF. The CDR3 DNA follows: TGCAGCGCCCTGACAGGCTTGAACACTGAAGCTTTCTTT.

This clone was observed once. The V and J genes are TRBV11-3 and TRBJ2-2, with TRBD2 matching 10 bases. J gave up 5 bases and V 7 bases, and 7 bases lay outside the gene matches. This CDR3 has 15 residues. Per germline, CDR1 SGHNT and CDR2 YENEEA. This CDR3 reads CASMAGTSVTGELFF. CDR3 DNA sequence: TGTGCCAGCATGGCCGGGACTAGCGTGACCGGGGAGCTGTTTTTT.

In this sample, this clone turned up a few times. CDR3 protein: CASSQDRGQGNTIYF. DNA for the CDR3: TGTGCCAGCAGCCAAGATCGAGGACAGGGGAACACCATATATTTT. The rearrangement uses TRBV4-2 and TRBJ1-3, with 9 bases aligning to TRBD1. The junction had 4 bases not matched to a gene; V was cut back by 0 bases and J by 7 bases. The CDR3 is 15 residues long. Germline assignment: CDR1 LGHNA and CDR2 YNFKEQ.

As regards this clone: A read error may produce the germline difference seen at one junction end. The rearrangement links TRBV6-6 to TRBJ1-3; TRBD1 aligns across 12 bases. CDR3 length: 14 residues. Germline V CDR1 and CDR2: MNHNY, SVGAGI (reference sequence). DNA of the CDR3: TGTGCCAGCAGTTACCTGTGGGACAGGGGGCTCTTTGGCTTT. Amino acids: CASSYLWDRGLFGF.

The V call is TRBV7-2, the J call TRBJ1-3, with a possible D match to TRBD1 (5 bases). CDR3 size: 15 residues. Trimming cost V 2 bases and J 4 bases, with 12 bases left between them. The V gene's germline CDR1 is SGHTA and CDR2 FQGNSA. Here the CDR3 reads CASSLMRGSGNTIYF. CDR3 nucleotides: TGTGCCAGCAGCTTAATGCGGGGCAGCGGAAACACCATATATTTT.

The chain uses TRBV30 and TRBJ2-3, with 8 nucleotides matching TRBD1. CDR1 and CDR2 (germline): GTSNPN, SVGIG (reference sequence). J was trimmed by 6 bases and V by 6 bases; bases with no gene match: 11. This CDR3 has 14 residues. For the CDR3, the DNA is TGTGCCTGTAGGGGGGACAGGCAAATGGATACGCAGTATTTT. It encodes CACRGDRQMDTQYF.

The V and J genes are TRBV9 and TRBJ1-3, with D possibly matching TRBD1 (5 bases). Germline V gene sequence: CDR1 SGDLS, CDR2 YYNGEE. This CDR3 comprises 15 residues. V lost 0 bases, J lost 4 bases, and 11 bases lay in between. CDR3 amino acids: CASSVEGTPGNTIYF. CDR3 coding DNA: TGTGCCAGCAGCGTAGAGGGGACTCCGGGAAACACCATATATTTT.

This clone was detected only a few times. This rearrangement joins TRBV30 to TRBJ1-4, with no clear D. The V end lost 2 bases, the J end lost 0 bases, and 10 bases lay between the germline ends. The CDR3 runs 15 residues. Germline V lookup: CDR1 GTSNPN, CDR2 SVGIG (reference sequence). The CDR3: CAWSSHGATNEKLFF. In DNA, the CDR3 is TGTGCCTGGAGTTCTCACGGTGCAACTAATGAAAAACTGTTTTTT.

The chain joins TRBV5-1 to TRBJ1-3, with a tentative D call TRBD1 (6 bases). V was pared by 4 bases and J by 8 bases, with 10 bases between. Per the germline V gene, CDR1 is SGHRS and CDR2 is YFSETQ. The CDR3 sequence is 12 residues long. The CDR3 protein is CASSKQGDTIYF. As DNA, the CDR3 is TGCGCCAGCAGCAAACAGGGAGACACCATATATTTT.